This passage covers 21 T cell receptor beta chains from one sample sequenced in a study of OX40 agonist ivuxolimab in advanced cancers. Produced via immunoSEQ multiplex PCR; TCRdb's table is partial and in-frame only. Of about 56,000 clones listed, 80% to 90% were seen once; the top ten hold roughly a tenth. This specimen was CD4+ or CD8+ T cells sorted from blood, taken in a trial of the OX40 agonist ivuxolimab. The receptors derive from an adult with an advanced solid tumor such as melanoma, head and neck, liver or kidney cancer.

The chain employs TRBV27 and TRBJ2-7, with a weak D call TRBD1 (6 bases). Germline-derived CDR1 and CDR2 are MNHEY and SMNVEV (reference sequence). Trimming pared 2 bases from V and 3 bases from J, leaving 8 bases between. The CDR3 is 13 residues long. CDR3 nucleotides: TGTGCCAGCAGTTTAGCACAGGGCTACGAGCAGTACTTC. This translates into CASSLAQGYEQYF.

The rearrangement uses TRBV2 and TRBJ2-1, with TRBD2 matching over 8 bases. Germline lookup yields CDR1 SNHLY and CDR2 FYNNEI. The trim removed 6 bases at V and 3 bases at J, leaving 4 bases unmatched. This CDR3 spans 14 amino acids. The CDR3 nucleotides read TGTGCCAGCAGAAGGCGGGAGGACTACAATGAGCAGTTCTTC. The encoded protein is CASRRREDYNEQFF.

This clone appeared a single time. The chain employs TRBV18 and TRBJ1-4; weak D call: TRBD1 (5 bases). This CDR3 has 17 residues. Germline-derived CDR1 and CDR2 are KGHSH and LQKENI. Trimming stripped 3 bases from V and 0 bases from J, with 14 bases between. The CDR3 nucleotides are TGTGCCAGCTCACCGCGGGACTCCCCTGCAACTAATGAAAAACTGTTTTTT. It yields the protein CASSPRDSPATNEKLFF.

J is TRBJ1-1 and V is TRBV25-1; no clear D gene. The CDR3 has 13 residues. Trimming cost V 7 bases and J 0 bases, with 9 bases left between them. Germline CDR1 is MGHDK and CDR2 is SYGVNS. The CDR3 DNA reads TGTGCCAGCATTGCCGCCATGAACACTGAAGCTTTCTTT. Encoded protein: CASIAAMNTEAFF.

The gene calls are TRBV18 and TRBJ2-7; 10 bases fit TRBD1. J was trimmed by 6 bases and V by 2 bases; bases with no gene match: 10. The CDR3 consists of 16 residues. Germline assignment: CDR1 KGHSH and CDR2 LQKENI. The chain's CDR3 is CASSPLKGTGASEQYF. For the CDR3, the DNA is TGTGCCAGCTCACCATTAAAAGGGACAGGGGCCAGCGAGCAGTACTTC.

This clone has just one count. The chain joins TRBV5-4 to TRBJ1-2, with 9 bases identical to TRBD1. J gave up 0 bases and V 3 bases, and 6 bases lay outside the gene matches. This CDR3 region has 16 residues. Germline V gene data show CDR1 as SGHNT and CDR2 as YYREEE (reference sequence). The CDR3, as DNA: TGTGCCAGCAGCTCAGGGGGGACAGGGCCTAACTATGGCTACACCTTC. This encodes CASSSGGTGPNYGYTF.

The V and J genes are TRBV28 and TRBJ2-7, with TRBD1 matching 9 bases. The J segment lost 4 bases and the V segment lost 5 bases, leaving 12 bases of the junction unmatched. From germline, CDR1 is MDHEN and CDR2 SYDVKM. This CDR3 contains 16 residues. CDR3 nucleotide sequence: TGTGCCAGCAGTGAAACCGGGACAGGGACTGATTACGAGCAGTACTTC. Its translation is CASSETGTGTDYEQYF.

The chain carries TRBV7-2 and TRBJ2-2, with D uncertain. This CDR3 is 14 amino acids long. V gave up 5 bases and J gave up 5 bases, with 12 bases separating them. The V gene's germline CDR1 is SGHTA and CDR2 FQGNSA. The CDR3 DNA sequence: TGTGCCAGCAGCAACTCGATATGGACCGGGGAGCTGTTTTTT. It is translated as CASSNSIWTGELFF.

The chain employs TRBV28 and TRBJ2-5; 12 bases are a match to TRBD2. The CDR3 runs to 14 residues. The trim removed 9 bases at V and 4 bases at J, leaving 6 bases unmatched. The V gene's germline CDR1 is MDHEN and CDR2 SYDVKM. CDR3 DNA sequence: TGTGCCAGAGCTAGCGGGAGGGTTCCAGAGACCCAGTACTTC. Translation: CARASGRVPETQYF.

V usage is TRBV6-1 and J usage is TRBJ1-1, with TRBD1 as a possible D gene (5 bases). CDR3 size: 13 residues. Trimming removed 6 bases from V and 1 base from J, with 9 bases in between. Per germline, CDR1 MNHNS and CDR2 SASEGT. The CDR3 DNA reads TGTGCCAGCAGAGCGACAGAGAACACTGAAGCTTTCTTT. Residues: CASRATENTEAFF.

V is TRBV5-1 and J is TRBJ2-1; a possible D gene is TRBD1 (6 bases). This CDR3 has 16 amino acids. Germline CDR1 SGHRS, CDR2 YFSETQ. With 2 bases removed from V and 5 bases from J, the gap between germline ends came to 17 bases. CDR3 protein: CASSFNRDTSHNEQFF. The CDR3 DNA follows: TGCGCCAGCAGCTTCAACCGGGACACCAGCCACAATGAGCAGTTCTTC.

The J gene is TRBJ1-4, the V gene TRBV7-2; D is perhaps TRBD1 (6 bases). Trimming removed 1 base at V and 7 bases at J, with 16 bases between. The CDR3 is 16 amino acids. Per the germline V gene, CDR1 is SGHTA and CDR2 is FQGNSA. The CDR3: CASSLEGYGGVEKLFF. CDR3 bases: TGTGCCAGCAGCTTAGAGGGCTACGGGGGCGTTGAAAAACTGTTTTTT.

The chain recombines TRBV10-3 with TRBJ1-5; D gene unclear. The germline V gene has CDR1 ENHRY and CDR2 SYGVKD. This CDR3 is built from 14 residues. V shed 0 bases and J shed 2 bases, with 5 bases lying between them. Here the CDR3 reads CAISESRGNQPQHF. The CDR3 DNA reads TGTGCCATCAGTGAGTCTCGAGGCAATCAGCCCCAGCATTTT.

The CDR3 is CASSGTVYEQYF. The CDR3 DNA reads TGTGCCAGCAGCGGGACAGTCTACGAGCAGTACTTC. The rearrangement uses TRBV2 and TRBJ2-7; TRBD1 aligns across 7 bases. After removal of 6 bases from V and 3 bases from J, the junction contained 2 bases not matched to a gene. This CDR3 spans 12 amino acids. Germline V CDR1 and CDR2: SNHLY, FYNNEI. Together with reference TRBV2 and TRBJ2-7, the CDR3 gives the full variable domain: EPEVTQTPSHQVTQMGQEVILRCVPISNHLYFYWYRQILGQKVEFLVSFYNNEISEKSEIFDDQFSVERPDGSNFTLKIRSTKLEDSAMYFCASSGTVYEQYFGPGTRLTVT.

Only one count was recorded for this clone. The chain combines TRBV5-6 with TRBJ1-2, with D unresolved. Trimming pared 4 bases from V and 8 bases from J, leaving 12 bases between. The CDR3 runs to 12 residues. Germline V gene sequence: CDR1 SGHDT, CDR2 YYEEEE. The CDR3 loop reads CASSRRVAGYTF. The CDR3 nucleotides read TGTGCCAGCAGCCGACGGGTCGCGGGCTACACCTTC.

The rearrangement links TRBV28 to TRBJ2-2; D call uncertain. Deletions cut 7 bases from V and 8 bases from J, with 23 bases between. The CDR3 consists of 16 residues. Germline V lookup: CDR1 MDHEN, CDR2 SYDVKM. The CDR3 sequence: CASKKDPLTFPGELFF. As DNA, the CDR3 is TGTGCCAGCAAAAAGGACCCCCTTACTTTCCCGGGGGAGCTGTTTTTT.

V usage is TRBV7-2 and J usage is TRBJ1-1; D is possibly TRBD1 (6 bases). Germline loops: CDR1 SGHTA, CDR2 FQGNSA. Trimming pared 6 bases from V and 5 bases from J, leaving 16 bases between. This CDR3 spans 14 amino acids. DNA of the CDR3: TGTGCCAGCAGGTCACAGGCAGGGGAGACTGAAGCTTTCTTT. Translated, it gives CASRSQAGETEAFF.

The gene calls are TRBV28 and TRBJ2-1; D is ambiguous. The length of the CDR3 is 14 residues. V lost 6 bases and J 5 bases, leaving 14 bases between the germline ends. Germline CDR1 and CDR2: MDHEN and SYDVKM. The CDR3 reads CASSLVAPHNEQFF. The CDR3 coding sequence is TGTGCCAGCAGCCTTGTCGCGCCTCACAATGAGCAGTTCTTC.

The chain couples TRBV4-2 to TRBJ2-3; D is unresolved. Germline CDR1 and CDR2: LGHNA and YNFKEQ. Trimming stripped 0 bases from V and 2 bases from J, with 6 bases between. The CDR3 totals 14 residues. In nucleotides, the CDR3 is TGTGCCAGCAGCCAAGAGATTGCCACAGATACGCAGTATTTT. It yields the protein CASSQEIATDTQYF.

This chain uses TRBV11-2 with TRBJ1-4; 7 bases line up with TRBD1. The V and J ends lost 5 bases and 3 bases, in that order; junction bases with no gene match: 6. CDR3 length: 15 amino acids. Germline assignment: CDR1 SGHAT and CDR2 FQNNGV. CDR3 region: CASSPDGTANEKLFF. CDR3 sequence (DNA): TGTGCCAGCAGCCCAGACGGGACAGCTAATGAAAAACTGTTTTTT.

For this clone: This same CDR3 is encoded by further DNA sequences in the sample. V is TRBV4-3 and J is TRBJ2-2; TRBD2 is a possible D gene (5 bases). The CDR3 spans 14 residues. Trimming left V 4 bases short and J 5 bases short, with 11 bases between. The germline CDR1 and CDR2 sequences are LGHNA and YSLEER. The CDR3 protein is CASSRRTSTGELFF. CDR3 nucleotide sequence: TGCGCCAGCAGCCGCCGCACTAGTACCGGGGAGCTGTTTTTT.